The 4 T cell receptor beta chains in this list originate from one sample, sequenced in a study of T cells after yellow fever vaccination. From the 5' RACE reads, TCRdb called clonotypes with MiXCR, one entry per CDR3 protein. The sample records some 300,000 distinct CDR3 sequences, over 8.5% being singletons. The specimen comprised CD4+ T cells sorted from PBMCs, sampled 45 days after the yellow fever booster vaccination. These receptors originate from a man aged 18-30 years who received the YFV17D yellow fever vaccine.

This clonotype was seen at least ten times. The DNA of the CDR3 is TGTGCCACCAGCGGGACAGGGACAAATCAGCCCCAGCATTTT. It codes for CATSGTGTNQPQHF. The chain uses TRBV15 and TRBJ1-5; 9 bases are shared with TRBD1. Trimming cost V 5 bases and J 4 bases; bases outside gene matches: 3. The germline V gene has CDR1 LNHNV and CDR2 YYDKDF (reference sequence). The CDR3 consists of 14 residues.

The chain uses TRBV20-1 and TRBJ2-5; D gene unclear. Per the germline V gene, CDR1 is DFQATT and CDR2 is SNEGSKA (reference sequence). The CDR3 spans 11 residues. The CDR3 sequence: CSQPLSTTQYF. The CDR3 nucleotides are TGCAGCCAACCTTTATCCACGACCCAGTACTTC.

This clonotype occurred a few times. This sequence joins TRBV18 and TRBJ1-3; 7 bases fit TRBD1. CDR1 KGHSH and CDR2 LQKENI come from the germline V gene. V lost 4 bases, J lost 1 base, and 7 bases stayed unmatched. CDR3 size: 16 residues. CDR3: CASSRDSGFSGNTIYF. The CDR3 nucleotides are TGTGCCAGCTCACGGGACAGCGGTTTTTCTGGAAACACCATATATTTT.

This clonotype was counted between two and nine times. The V and J genes are TRBV7-3 and TRBJ2-2; 11 bases map to TRBD2. Trimming cost V 0 bases and J 2 bases; bases outside gene matches: 5. Germline CDR1 reads SGHTA; CDR2 reads FQGTGA. This CDR3 is 18 amino acids long. CDR3 in DNA: TGTGCCAGCAGCTTAACGGCTAGCGGGGGGCTCAACACCGGGGAGCTGTTTTTT. Encoded protein: CASSLTASGGLNTGELFF.